The subject of this entry is one TCR beta chain. With a J-beta primer mix and a sample-barcoded 5' primer, a second PCR ran about 7 to 12 cycles. MiXCR was run by TCRdb on the 5' RACE reads, yielding one entry per CDR3 protein. This table holds about 830,000 distinct CDR3 sequences, nearly 60% found once. This CDR3 region has 15 residues. The germline CDR1 and CDR2 sequences are MNHEY and SVGEGT. V lost 0 bases to trimming and J lost 7 bases; unmatched junction nucleotides: 9. The data are from a study of blood T cells in healthy people across ages. Donors each provided around 10 milliliters of peripheral blood.

The sequencing sample was made of blood. V is TRBV6-2 or TRBV6-3 and J is TRBJ2-7, with 7 bases that match TRBD2. The sequence derives from a man under 40 in good health. In DNA, the CDR3 is TGTGCCAGCAGTTACTCGGGAGGGCTCATCTTTGAGCAGTACTTC. Translating it yields CASSYSGGLIFEQYF.